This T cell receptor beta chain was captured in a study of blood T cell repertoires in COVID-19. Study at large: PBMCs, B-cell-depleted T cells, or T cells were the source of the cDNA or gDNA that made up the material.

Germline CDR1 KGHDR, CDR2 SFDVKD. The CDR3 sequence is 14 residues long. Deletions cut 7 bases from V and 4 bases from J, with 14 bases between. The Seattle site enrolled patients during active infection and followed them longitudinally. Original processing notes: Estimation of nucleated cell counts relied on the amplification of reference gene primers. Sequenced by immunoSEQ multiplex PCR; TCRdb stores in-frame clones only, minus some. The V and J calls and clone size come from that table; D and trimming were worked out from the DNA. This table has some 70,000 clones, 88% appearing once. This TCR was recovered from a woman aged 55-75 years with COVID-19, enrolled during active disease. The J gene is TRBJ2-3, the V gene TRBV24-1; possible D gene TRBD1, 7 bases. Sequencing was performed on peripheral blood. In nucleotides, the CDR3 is TGTGCCACCAGCTCTCAGGGGGGAGCAGATACGCAGTATTTT. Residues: CATSSQGGADTQYF.